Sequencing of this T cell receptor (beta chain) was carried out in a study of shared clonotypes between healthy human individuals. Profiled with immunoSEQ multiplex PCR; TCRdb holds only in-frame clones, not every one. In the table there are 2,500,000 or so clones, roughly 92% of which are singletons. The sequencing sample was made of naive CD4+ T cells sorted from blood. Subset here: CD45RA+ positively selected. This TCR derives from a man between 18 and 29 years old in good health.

The CDR3 loop is CASSLVEQSGELFF. CDR3 DNA: TGTGCCAGCAGCTTAGTTGAACAGAGCGGGGAGCTGTTTTTT. This chain uses TRBV7-8 with TRBJ2-2; D is uncertain. Trimming cost V 1 base and J 7 bases, with 10 bases left between them. The CDR3 runs 14 residues. Per the germline V gene, CDR1 is SGHVS and CDR2 is FQNEAQ. Complete variable domain (other parts from reference TRBV7-8 and TRBJ2-2): GAGVSQSPRYKVAKRGQDVALRCDPISGHVSLFWYQQALGQGPEFLTYFQNEAQLDKSGLPSDRFFAERPEGSVSTLKIQRTQQEDSAVYLCASSLVEQSGELFFGEGSRLTVL.